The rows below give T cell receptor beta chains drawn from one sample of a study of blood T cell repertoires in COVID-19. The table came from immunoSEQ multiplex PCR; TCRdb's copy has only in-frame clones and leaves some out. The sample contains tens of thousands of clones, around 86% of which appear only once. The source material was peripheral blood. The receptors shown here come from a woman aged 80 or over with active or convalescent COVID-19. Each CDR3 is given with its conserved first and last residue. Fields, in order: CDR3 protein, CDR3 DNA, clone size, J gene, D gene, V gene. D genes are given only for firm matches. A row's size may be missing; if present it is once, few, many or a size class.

CDR3: CASSRVYNADRVDKGENSPLHF; DNA: TGCGCCAGCAGTCGCGTTTATAATGCGGACAGGGTCGATAAGGGAGAAAATTCACCCCTCCACTTT; size: NA; J: TRBJ1-6; D: TRBD1; V: TRBV23-1
CDR3: CASSPQTGYEQYF; DNA: TGTGCCAGCAGCCCCCAGACTGGCTACGAGCAGTACTTC; size: NA; J: TRBJ2-7; D: NA; V: TRBV9
CDR3: CASSYPNTIYF; DNA: TGTGCCAGCAGTTACCCGAACACCATATATTTT; size: NA; J: TRBJ1-3; D: NA; V: TRBV6-2/TRBV6-3
CDR3: CASSRGGRATGELFF; DNA: TGTGCCAGCTCCCGTGGGGGCCGGGCTACCGGGGAGCTGTTTTTT; size: NA; J: TRBJ2-2; D: NA; V: TRBV7-6
CDR3: CATSDRGLAGTDTQYF; DNA: TGTGCCACCAGTGACCGAGGACTAGCGGGCACAGATACGCAGTATTTT; size: NA; J: TRBJ2-3; D: TRBD2; V: TRBV24-1
CDR3: CASSPPGTGSNRRYF; DNA: TGTGCCAGCAGCCCCCCTGGGACAGGTAGCAACCGGAGGTATTTT; size: NA; J: TRBJ1-5; D: TRBD1; V: TRBV7-9
CDR3: CASSLTSGTGHNEQFF; DNA: TGTGCCAGCAGTTTGACCTCCGGGACAGGGCACAATGAGCAGTTCTTC; size: NA; J: TRBJ2-1; D: TRBD1; V: TRBV6-5
CDR3: CASSLRVTGANVLTF; DNA: TGTGCCAGCAGCCTACGGGTTACTGGGGCCAACGTCCTGACTTTC; size: NA; J: TRBJ2-6; D: NA; V: TRBV3-1/TRBV3-2
CDR3: CASSYPGGGAYEQYF; DNA: TGTGCCAGCAGTTACCCAGGCGGGGGGGCCTACGAGCAGTACTTC; size: NA; J: TRBJ2-7; D: TRBD2; V: TRBV6-6
CDR3: CASSQGVGGLHNEQFF; DNA: TGCGCCAGCAGCCAAGGGGTGGGGGGGCTCCACAATGAGCAGTTCTTC; size: many; J: TRBJ2-1; D: NA; V: TRBV4-1
CDR3: CASILTESSYEQYF; DNA: TGTGCCAGCATCCTCACGGAGAGCTCCTACGAGCAGTACTTC; size: NA; J: TRBJ2-7; D: NA; V: TRBV6-5
CDR3: CASSGLAGGISTDTQYF; DNA: TGCGCCAGCAGCGGGCTAGCGGGGGGTATTAGCACAGATACGCAGTATTTT; size: NA; J: TRBJ2-3; D: TRBD2; V: TRBV5-1
CDR3: CASSIGQQETQYF; DNA: TGTGCCAGCAGTATCGGACAGCAAGAGACCCAGTACTTC; size: NA; J: TRBJ2-5; D: NA; V: TRBV12-3/TRBV12-4
CDR3: CASSQGIHSQETQYF; DNA: TGTGCCAGCAGCCAGGGAATCCACAGTCAAGAGACCCAGTACTTC; size: NA; J: TRBJ2-5; D: NA; V: TRBV7-3
CDR3: CASSEGGSRYGYTF; DNA: TGTGCCAGCAGTGAAGGCGGCAGCCGCTATGGCTACACCTTC; size: NA; J: TRBJ1-2; D: NA; V: TRBV2
CDR3: CASSLRSGVAGELFF; DNA: TGTGCCAGCAGCTTACGGTCAGGGGTTGCCGGGGAGCTGTTTTTT; size: NA; J: TRBJ2-2; D: NA; V: TRBV7-9
CDR3: CASCPSDNQPQHF; DNA: TGTGCCAGTTGCCCCAGCGACAATCAGCCCCAGCATTTT; size: once; J: TRBJ1-5; D: NA; V: TRBV19
CDR3: CASSPRLVGEQFF; DNA: TGTGCCAGCAGCCCCCGACTAGTTGGGGAGCAGTTCTTC; size: NA; J: TRBJ2-1; D: NA; V: TRBV6-2/TRBV6-3
CDR3: CASSSDRYTDTQYF; DNA: TGTGCCAGCAGCTCGGACAGATACACAGATACGCAGTATTTT; size: NA; J: TRBJ2-3; D: NA; V: TRBV7-3
CDR3: CASSYSGRAGNQPQHF; DNA: TGTGCCAGCAGTTATTCAGGCAGGGCGGGCAATCAGCCCCAGCATTTT; size: NA; J: TRBJ1-5; D: NA; V: TRBV6-9
CDR3: CASSLGGAQEQFF; DNA: TGTGCCAGCAGCTTGGGGGGGGCGCAGGAGCAGTTCTTC; size: NA; J: TRBJ2-1; D: NA; V: TRBV11-1
CDR3: CASSYGLTSGAQETQYF; DNA: TGTGCCAGCAGTTACGGACTGACTAGCGGGGCCCAAGAGACCCAGTACTTC; size: NA; J: TRBJ2-5; D: TRBD2; V: TRBV6-2/TRBV6-3
CDR3: CASSPGGAIGEETQYF; DNA: TGTGCCAGCAGCCCCGGCGGGGCTATAGGTGAAGAGACCCAGTACTTC; size: NA; J: TRBJ2-5; D: NA; V: TRBV11-3
CDR3: CASSPRGGWETQYF; DNA: TGTGCCAGCAGCCCAAGGGGGGGGTGGGAGACCCAGTACTTC; size: NA; J: TRBJ2-5; D: NA; V: TRBV27
CDR3: CASSLVRDRGYEQYF; DNA: TGTGCCAGCAGCTTAGTCCGGGACAGGGGCTACGAGCAGTACTTC; size: few; J: TRBJ2-7; D: TRBD1; V: TRBV7-2
CDR3: CATSSQGAYNEQFF; DNA: TGTGCCACCAGTTCACAGGGGGCCTACAATGAGCAGTTCTTC; size: NA; J: TRBJ2-1; D: TRBD1; V: TRBV24-1
CDR3: CASRRRTGERTGELFF; DNA: TGCGCCAGCAGACGACGGACAGGGGAACGGACCGGGGAGCTGTTTTTT; size: NA; J: TRBJ2-2; D: TRBD1; V: TRBV10-1
CDR3: CASSRNGGGGLETQYF; DNA: TGTGCCAGCAGCCGGAACGGGGGCGGGGGGTTAGAGACCCAGTACTTC; size: once; J: TRBJ2-5; D: NA; V: TRBV21-1
CDR3: CASSYSRGLGTDTQYF; DNA: TGTGCCAGCAGTTACTCAAGGGGGCTGGGCACAGATACGCAGTATTTT; size: NA; J: TRBJ2-3; D: TRBD1; V: TRBV6-6
CDR3: CASSLALQGAGIETQYF; DNA: TGTGCCAGCAGCTTGGCTCTTCAGGGGGCAGGAATTGAGACCCAGTACTTC; size: once; J: TRBJ2-5; D: TRBD1; V: TRBV5-4
CDR3: CASSLMDNSNEQFF; DNA: TGTGCTAGCAGCTTAATGGACAACTCCAATGAGCAGTTCTTC; size: NA; J: TRBJ2-1; D: NA; V: TRBV7-7
CDR3: CSARTSDYEQYF; DNA: TGCAGCGCTCGAACGAGCGACTACGAGCAGTACTTC; size: NA; J: TRBJ2-7; D: NA; V: TRBV29-1
CDR3: CASSFPGGSETQYF; DNA: TGTGCCAGCAGTTTCCCGGGGGGATCGGAGACCCAGTACTTC; size: NA; J: TRBJ2-5; D: TRBD2; V: TRBV6-5
CDR3: CATSRLGQGVNEKLFF; DNA: TGTGCCACCAGCAGACTAGGACAGGGGGTTAATGAAAAACTGTTTTTT; size: NA; J: TRBJ1-4; D: TRBD1; V: TRBV15
CDR3: CATSRDFGEGYGYTF; DNA: TGTGCCACCAGCAGAGATTTCGGGGAGGGATATGGCTACACCTTC; size: NA; J: TRBJ1-2; D: NA; V: TRBV15
CDR3: CAISEGGWNSPLHF; DNA: TGTGCCATCAGTGAAGGGGGTTGGAATTCACCCCTCCACTTT; size: NA; J: TRBJ1-6; D: NA; V: TRBV10-3
CDR3: CATSGRRTGGDGYTF; DNA: TGTGCCACCAGCGGGCGGAGAACAGGGGGCGATGGCTACACCTTC; size: NA; J: TRBJ1-2; D: TRBD1; V: TRBV15
CDR3: CASSLGLAGGTDTQYF; DNA: TGTGCCAGCAGCTTGGGACTAGCGGGGGGCACAGATACGCAGTATTTT; size: once; J: TRBJ2-3; D: TRBD2; V: TRBV7-3
CDR3: CASLAGGTRVTGELFF; DNA: TGTGCCAGCCTAGCTGGGGGCACCCGAGTCACCGGGGAGCTGTTTTTT; size: few; J: TRBJ2-2; D: NA; V: TRBV2
CDR3: CAIGQGLTDTQYF; DNA: TGTGCCATCGGACAGGGGCTCACAGATACGCAGTATTTT; size: NA; J: TRBJ2-3; D: TRBD1; V: TRBV10-3
CDR3: CASSLDADRAGQPQHF; DNA: TGTGCTAGCAGCTTAGACGCGGACAGGGCTGGTCAGCCCCAGCATTTT; size: NA; J: TRBJ1-5; D: TRBD1; V: TRBV7-7
CDR3: CASSSGGSGNTIYF; DNA: TGTGCCAGCAGCTCGGGTGGCTCGGGAAACACCATATATTTT; size: NA; J: TRBJ1-3; D: NA; V: TRBV7-8
CDR3: CASSPMGEAEAFF; DNA: TGTGCCAGCTCACCTATGGGGGAGGCCGAAGCTTTCTTT; size: NA; J: TRBJ1-1; D: NA; V: TRBV18
CDR3: CASSLEGARGNEQFF; DNA: TGTGCCAGCAGCTTAGAGGGAGCACGCGGGAATGAGCAGTTCTTC; size: NA; J: TRBJ2-1; D: NA; V: TRBV7-9
CDR3: CASSYRQGADEQYF; DNA: TGTGCCAGCAGTTACAGACAGGGGGCCGACGAGCAGTACTTC; size: NA; J: TRBJ2-7; D: TRBD1; V: TRBV6-2/TRBV6-3
CDR3: CASSVLSGHTNTGELFF; DNA: TGTGCCAGCAGCGTCCTTTCGGGACATACGAACACCGGGGAGCTGTTTTTT; size: NA; J: TRBJ2-2; D: NA; V: TRBV9
CDR3: CASSLGSADTGELFF; DNA: TGTGCCAGCAGCTTGGGTTCAGCGGACACCGGGGAGCTGTTTTTT; size: NA; J: TRBJ2-2; D: NA; V: TRBV5-4
CDR3: CASSAGQGAFGANVLTF; DNA: TGTGCCAGCAGCGCCGGACAGGGGGCATTTGGGGCCAACGTCCTGACTTTC; size: NA; J: TRBJ2-6; D: TRBD1; V: TRBV7-8
CDR3: CATSPAGGNTGELFF; DNA: TGTGCCACCAGCCCAGCGGGTGGGAACACCGGGGAGCTGTTTTTT; size: NA; J: TRBJ2-2; D: NA; V: TRBV24-1
CDR3: CASSQDIRVVAQPQHF; DNA: TGCGCCAGCAGCCAAGATATCAGGGTCGTCGCTCAGCCCCAGCATTTT; size: NA; J: TRBJ1-5; D: NA; V: TRBV4-3
CDR3: CASSPWGGTTDTQYF; DNA: TGTGCCAGCAGCCCATGGGGAGGGACCACAGATACGCAGTATTTT; size: NA; J: TRBJ2-3; D: TRBD2; V: TRBV7-2
CDR3: CASRRGGDNEKLFF; DNA: TGTGCCAGCAGAAGGGGGGGGGATAATGAAAAACTGTTTTTT; size: NA; J: TRBJ1-4; D: NA; V: TRBV28
CDR3: CASNREVGYEQFF; DNA: TGTGCCAGCAATAGGGAGGTAGGCTATGAGCAGTTCTTC; size: once; J: TRBJ2-1; D: NA; V: TRBV9
CDR3: CASSSWEPGDEKLFF; DNA: TGTGCCAGTAGTTCCTGGGAGCCGGGGGATGAAAAACTGTTTTTT; size: few; J: TRBJ1-4; D: NA; V: TRBV19
CDR3: CASSQDLRGGGPQHF; DNA: TGCGCCAGCAGCCAAGATTTGAGAGGGGGGGGGCCCCAGCATTTT; size: NA; J: TRBJ1-5; D: NA; V: TRBV4-1